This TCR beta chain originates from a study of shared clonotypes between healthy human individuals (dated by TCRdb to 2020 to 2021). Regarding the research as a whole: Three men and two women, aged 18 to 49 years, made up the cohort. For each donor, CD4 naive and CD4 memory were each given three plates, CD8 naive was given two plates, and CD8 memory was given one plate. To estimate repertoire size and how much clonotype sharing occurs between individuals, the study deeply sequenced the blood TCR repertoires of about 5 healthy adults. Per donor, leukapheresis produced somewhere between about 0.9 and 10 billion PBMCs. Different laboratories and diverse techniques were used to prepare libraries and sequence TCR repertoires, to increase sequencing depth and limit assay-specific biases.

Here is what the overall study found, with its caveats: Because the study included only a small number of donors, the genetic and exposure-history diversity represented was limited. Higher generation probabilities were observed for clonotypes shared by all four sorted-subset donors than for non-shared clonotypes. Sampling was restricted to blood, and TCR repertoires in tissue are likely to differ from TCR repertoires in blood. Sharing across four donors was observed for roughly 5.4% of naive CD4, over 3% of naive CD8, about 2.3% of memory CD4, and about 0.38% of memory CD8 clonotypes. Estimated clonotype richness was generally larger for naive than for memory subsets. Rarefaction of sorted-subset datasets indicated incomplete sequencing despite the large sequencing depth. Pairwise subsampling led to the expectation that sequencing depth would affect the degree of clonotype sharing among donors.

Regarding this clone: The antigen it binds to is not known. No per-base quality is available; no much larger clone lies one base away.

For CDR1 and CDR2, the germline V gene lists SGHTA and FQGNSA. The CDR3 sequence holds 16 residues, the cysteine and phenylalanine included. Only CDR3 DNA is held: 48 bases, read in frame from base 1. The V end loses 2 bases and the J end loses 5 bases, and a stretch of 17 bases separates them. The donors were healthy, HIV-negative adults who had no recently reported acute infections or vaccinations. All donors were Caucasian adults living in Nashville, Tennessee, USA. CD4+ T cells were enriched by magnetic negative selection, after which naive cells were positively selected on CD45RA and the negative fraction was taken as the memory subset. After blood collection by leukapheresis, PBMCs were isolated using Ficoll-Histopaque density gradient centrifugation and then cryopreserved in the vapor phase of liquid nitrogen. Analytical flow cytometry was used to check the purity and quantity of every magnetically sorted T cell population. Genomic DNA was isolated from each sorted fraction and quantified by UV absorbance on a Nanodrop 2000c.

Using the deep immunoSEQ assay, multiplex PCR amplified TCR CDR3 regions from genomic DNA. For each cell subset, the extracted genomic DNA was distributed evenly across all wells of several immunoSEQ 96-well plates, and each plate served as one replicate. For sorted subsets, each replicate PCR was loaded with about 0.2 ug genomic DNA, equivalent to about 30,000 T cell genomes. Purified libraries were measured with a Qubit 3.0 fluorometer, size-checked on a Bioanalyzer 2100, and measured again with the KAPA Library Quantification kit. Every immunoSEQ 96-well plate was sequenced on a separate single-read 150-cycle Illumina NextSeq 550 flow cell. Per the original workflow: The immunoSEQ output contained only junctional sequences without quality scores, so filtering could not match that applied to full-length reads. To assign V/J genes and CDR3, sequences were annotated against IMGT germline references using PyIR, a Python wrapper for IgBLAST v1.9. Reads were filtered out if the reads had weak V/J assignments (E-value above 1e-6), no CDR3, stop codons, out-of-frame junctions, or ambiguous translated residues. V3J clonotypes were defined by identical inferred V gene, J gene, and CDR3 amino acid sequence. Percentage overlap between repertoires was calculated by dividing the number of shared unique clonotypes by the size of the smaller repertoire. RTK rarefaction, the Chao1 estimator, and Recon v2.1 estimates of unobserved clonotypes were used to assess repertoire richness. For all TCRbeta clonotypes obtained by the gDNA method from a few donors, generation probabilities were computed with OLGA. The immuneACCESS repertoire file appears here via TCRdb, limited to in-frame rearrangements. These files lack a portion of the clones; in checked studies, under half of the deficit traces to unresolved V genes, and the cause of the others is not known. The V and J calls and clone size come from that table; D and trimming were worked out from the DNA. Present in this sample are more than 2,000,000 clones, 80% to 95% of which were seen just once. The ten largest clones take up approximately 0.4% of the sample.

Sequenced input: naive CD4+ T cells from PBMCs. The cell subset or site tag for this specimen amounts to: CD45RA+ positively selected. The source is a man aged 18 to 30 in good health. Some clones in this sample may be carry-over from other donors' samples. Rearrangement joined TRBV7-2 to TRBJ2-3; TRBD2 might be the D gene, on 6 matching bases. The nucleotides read TGTGCCAGCAGCTTAAGGTCTAGCGAGCCGCGAGATACGCAGTATTTT. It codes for CASSLRSSEPRDTQYF.